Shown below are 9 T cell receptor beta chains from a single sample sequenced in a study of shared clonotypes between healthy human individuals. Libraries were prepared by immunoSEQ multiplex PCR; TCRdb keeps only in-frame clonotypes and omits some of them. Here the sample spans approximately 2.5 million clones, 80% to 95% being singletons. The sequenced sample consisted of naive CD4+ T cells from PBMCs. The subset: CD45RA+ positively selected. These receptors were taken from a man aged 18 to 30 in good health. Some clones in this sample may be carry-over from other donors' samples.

CDR3 sequence reads: CASSTRQGAEGYTF. The CDR3 DNA is TGTGCCAGCAGCACACGACAGGGGGCGGAGGGCTACACCTTC. The rearrangement joins TRBV9 to TRBJ1-2; 10 nucleotides agree with TRBD1. Germline assignment: CDR1 SGDLS and CDR2 YYNGEE. V was pared by 4 bases and J by 8 bases, with 8 bases of the junction left unmatched. This CDR3 is 14 amino acids long. Together with reference TRBV9 and TRBJ1-2, the CDR3 gives the full variable domain: DSGVTQTPKHLITATGQRVTLRCSPRSGDLSVYWYQQSLDQGLQFLIQYYNGEERAKGNILERFSAQQFPDLHSELNLSSLELGDSALYFCASSTRQGAEGYTFGSGTRLTVV.

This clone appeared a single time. The CDR3 sequence is CASSLSGRGNIQYF. As DNA, the CDR3 is TGTGCCAGTAGCCTGAGCGGGAGGGGAAACATTCAGTACTTC. The chain combines TRBV19 with TRBJ2-4; 10 nucleotides agree with TRBD2. The V gene end was trimmed by 6 bases and the J gene end by 6 bases; junction bases not matched to a gene: 5. CDR3 length: 14 amino acids. Germline values: CDR1 LNHDA, CDR2 SQIVND (reference sequence).

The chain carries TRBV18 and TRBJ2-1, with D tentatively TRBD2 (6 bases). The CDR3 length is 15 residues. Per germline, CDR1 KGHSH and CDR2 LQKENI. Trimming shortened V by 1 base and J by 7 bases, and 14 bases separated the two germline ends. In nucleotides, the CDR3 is TGTGCCAGCTCACCACTCGGGGGTCTACGGAATGAGCAGTTCTTC. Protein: CASSPLGGLRNEQFF.

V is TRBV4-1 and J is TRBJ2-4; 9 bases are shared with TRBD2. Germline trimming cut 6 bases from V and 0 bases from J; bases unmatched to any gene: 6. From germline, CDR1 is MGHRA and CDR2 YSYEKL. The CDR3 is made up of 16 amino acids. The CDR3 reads CASRKIAGVAKNIQYF. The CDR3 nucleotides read TGCGCCAGCAGGAAAATAGCGGGGGTAGCCAAAAACATTCAGTACTTC.

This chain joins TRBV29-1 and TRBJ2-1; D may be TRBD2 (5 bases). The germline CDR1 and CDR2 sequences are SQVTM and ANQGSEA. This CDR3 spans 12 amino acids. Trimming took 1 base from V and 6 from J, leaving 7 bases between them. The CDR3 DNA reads TGCAGCGTTGAAGGTGGGAGCAATGAGCAGTTCTTC. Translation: CSVEGGSNEQFF.

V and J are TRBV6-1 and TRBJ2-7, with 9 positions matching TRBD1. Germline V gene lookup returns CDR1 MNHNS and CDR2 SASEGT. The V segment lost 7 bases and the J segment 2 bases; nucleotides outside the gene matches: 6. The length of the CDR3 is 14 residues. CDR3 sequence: CASTTGGHTYEQYF. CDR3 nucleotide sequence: TGTGCCAGCACTACAGGGGGCCATACCTACGAGCAGTACTTC.

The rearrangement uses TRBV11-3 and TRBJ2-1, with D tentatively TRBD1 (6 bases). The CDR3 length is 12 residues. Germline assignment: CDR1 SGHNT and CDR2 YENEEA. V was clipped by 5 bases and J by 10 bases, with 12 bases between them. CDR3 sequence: CASSPQGNEQFF. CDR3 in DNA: TGTGCCAGCAGCCCACAGGGAAACGAGCAGTTCTTC. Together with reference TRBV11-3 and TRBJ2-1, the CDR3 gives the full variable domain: EAGVVQSPRYKIIEKKQPVAFWCNPISGHNTLYWYLQNLGQGPELLIRYENEEAVDDSQLPKDRFSAERLKGVDSTLKIQPAELGDSAVYLCASSPQGNEQFFGPGTRLTVL.

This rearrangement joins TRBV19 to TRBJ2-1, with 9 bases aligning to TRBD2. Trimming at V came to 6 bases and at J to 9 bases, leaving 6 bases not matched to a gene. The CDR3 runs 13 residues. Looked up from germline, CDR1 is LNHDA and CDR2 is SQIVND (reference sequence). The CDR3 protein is CASSGSGRIEQFF. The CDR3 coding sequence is TGTGCCAGTAGCGGTAGCGGGAGAATTGAGCAGTTCTTC.

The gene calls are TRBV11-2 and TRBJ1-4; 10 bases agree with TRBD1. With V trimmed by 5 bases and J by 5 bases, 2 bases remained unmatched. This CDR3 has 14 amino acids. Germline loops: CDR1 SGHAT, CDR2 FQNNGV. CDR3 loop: CASSQGQGNEKLFF. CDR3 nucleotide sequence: TGTGCCAGCAGCCAGGGACAGGGGAATGAAAAACTGTTTTTT.